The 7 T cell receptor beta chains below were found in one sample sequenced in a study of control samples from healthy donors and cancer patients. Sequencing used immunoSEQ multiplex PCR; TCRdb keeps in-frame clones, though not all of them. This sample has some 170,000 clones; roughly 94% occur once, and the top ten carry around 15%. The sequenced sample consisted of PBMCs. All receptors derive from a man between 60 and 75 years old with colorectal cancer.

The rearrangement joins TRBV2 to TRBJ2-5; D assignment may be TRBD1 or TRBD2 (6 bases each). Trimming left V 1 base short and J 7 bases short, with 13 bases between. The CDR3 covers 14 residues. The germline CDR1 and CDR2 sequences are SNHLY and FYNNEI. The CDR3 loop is CASSEGGAEGTQYF. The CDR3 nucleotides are TGTGCCAGCAGTGAAGGGGGGGCAGAAGGGACCCAGTACTTC.

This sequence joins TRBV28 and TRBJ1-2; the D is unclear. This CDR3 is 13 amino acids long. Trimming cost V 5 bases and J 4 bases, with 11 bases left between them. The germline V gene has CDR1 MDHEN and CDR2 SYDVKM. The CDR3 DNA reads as TGTGCCAGCAGTCTCCGTGAGGCCTATGGCTACACCTTC. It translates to CASSLREAYGYTF.

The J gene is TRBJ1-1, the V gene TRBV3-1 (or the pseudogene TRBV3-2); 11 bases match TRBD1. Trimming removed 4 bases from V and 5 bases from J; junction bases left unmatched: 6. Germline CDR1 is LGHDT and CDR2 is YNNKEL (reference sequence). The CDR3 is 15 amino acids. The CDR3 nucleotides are TGTGCCAGCAGCCCCCGGGACAGGGGGTCGACTGAAGCTTTCTTT. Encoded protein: CASSPRDRGSTEAFF.

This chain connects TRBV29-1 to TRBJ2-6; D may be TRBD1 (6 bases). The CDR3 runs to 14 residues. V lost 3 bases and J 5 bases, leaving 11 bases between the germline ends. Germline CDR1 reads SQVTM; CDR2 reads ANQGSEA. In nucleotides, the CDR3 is TGCAGCGTTGAGACAGGAAGAAGGGCCAACGTCCTGACTTTC. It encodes CSVETGRRANVLTF.

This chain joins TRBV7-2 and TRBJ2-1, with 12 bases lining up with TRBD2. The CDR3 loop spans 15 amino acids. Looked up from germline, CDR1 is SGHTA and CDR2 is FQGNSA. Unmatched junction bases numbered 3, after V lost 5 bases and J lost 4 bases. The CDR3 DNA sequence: TGTGCCAGCAGCACTACTAGCGGGAGGTACAATGAGCAGTTCTTC. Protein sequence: CASSTTSGRYNEQFF.

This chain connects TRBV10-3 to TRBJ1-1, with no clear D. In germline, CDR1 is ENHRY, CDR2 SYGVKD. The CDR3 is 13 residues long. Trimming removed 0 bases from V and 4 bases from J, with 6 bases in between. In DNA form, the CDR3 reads TGTGCCATCAGTGAGTCGATCTTCACTGAAGCTTTCTTT. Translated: CAISESIFTEAFF.

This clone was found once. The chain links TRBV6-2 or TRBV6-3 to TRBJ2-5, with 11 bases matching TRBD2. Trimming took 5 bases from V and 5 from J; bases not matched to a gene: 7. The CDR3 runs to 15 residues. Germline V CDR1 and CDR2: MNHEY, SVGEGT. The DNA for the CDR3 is TGTGCCAGCAGTGGCCGACTAGCGGGGCCCGAGACCCAGTACTTC. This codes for CASSGRLAGPETQYF.